The T cell receptor (beta chain) described here comes from a study of blood T cell repertoires in COVID-19. Study information: Samples of COVID-19 (acute and convalescent) were obtained from the United States, Italy and Spain. PBMCs, B-cell-depleted T cells, or T cells provided the cDNA or gDNA that made up the material.

The authors' processing: Reference gene primer amplification gave nucleated cell count estimates. Generated by immunoSEQ multiplex PCR, the TCRdb table keeps only in-frame clones and is missing some. V and J calls and clone size are as listed in that table; D and trimming were resolved from the DNA. The sample contains around 170,000 clones, 74% of which appear only once. Germline CDR1 reads LNHNV; CDR2 reads YYDKDF (reference sequence). The V and J ends lost 2 bases and 7 bases respectively, with 9 bases between them. The CDR3 contains 13 residues. The TCR originated in a woman older than 75 with acute or convalescent COVID-19. Source material: peripheral blood. The chain carries TRBV15 and TRBJ1-5; D remains ambiguous. The CDR3 loop reads CATSRSGGQPQHF. For the CDR3, the DNA is TGTGCCACCAGCAGAAGCGGCGGCCAGCCCCAGCATTTT.